This T cell receptor beta chain was captured by sequencing in a study of immune characteristics of hereditary and idiopathic chronic pancreatitis. Findings and caveats of the study: No patients had chronic pancreatitis due to alcohol use. Hereditary versus idiopathic pancreatitis showed different Vbeta-Jbeta usage, including TRBV10, TRBV19, TRBV23, TRBV5.

Points on this clone: What it binds is not known.

Germline V gene data show CDR1 as SGHTS and CDR2 as YDEGEE. With 6 bases removed from V and 0 bases from J, the gap between germline ends came to 19 bases. The CDR3 loop spans 17 amino acids. Profiled with immunoSEQ multiplex PCR; TCRdb holds only in-frame clones, not every one. The repertoire includes fewer than 10,000 clones, more than 75% of them detected once, and 13% to 15% sits in the top ten. Patients having total pancreatectomy with islet autotransplantation provided the chronic pancreatitis pancreas tissue. TCR beta sequencing used genomic DNA from unsorted bulk pancreas tissue. The chain carries TRBV5-8 and TRBJ1-5; D is ambiguous. Sequenced sample: pancreas tissue with idiopathic chronic pancreatitis. The source is a human donor with chronic pancreatitis. The CDR3 reads CASTLVVNSDSNQPQHF. As DNA, the CDR3 is TGTGCCAGCACGTTAGTCGTTAATAGCGATAGCAATCAGCCCCAGCATTTT.